Below, 24 T cell receptor beta chains from the same sample are listed, as sequenced in a study of T cells after yellow fever vaccination. A single record per CDR3 protein comes from TCRdb applying MiXCR to the 5' RACE reads. The sample carries around 320,000 distinct CDR3 sequences, about 10% recorded once. This specimen was CD4+ T cells sorted from PBMCs, taken 45 days after the yellow fever booster vaccination. The receptors derive from a man between 18 and 29 years old who received the YFV17D yellow fever vaccine.

This clonotype was recorded a few times. In DNA form, the CDR3 reads TGTGCCAGCAGCCCCGAGGGAGGGGATCGTGGCGAGCAGTACTTC. This sequence encodes CASSPEGGDRGEQYF. The chain couples TRBV3-1 to TRBJ2-7; TRBD2 matches 7 bases. After removal of 4 bases from V and 6 bases from J, the junction contained 12 bases not matched to a gene. The CDR3 is 15 residues long. CDR1 and CDR2 from the germline V gene are LGHDT and YNNKEL (reference sequence).

The genes are TRBV5-4 and TRBJ2-5; D gene ambiguous. CDR3 length: 14 amino acids. Germline assignment: CDR1 SGHNT and CDR2 YYREEE (reference sequence). Trimming cost V 5 bases and J 2 bases, with 13 bases left between them. The CDR3 here is CASRKEVEQETQYF. The CDR3 DNA reads as TGTGCCAGCAGAAAGGAAGTGGAGCAAGAGACCCAGTACTTC.

The chain combines TRBV23-1 with TRBJ2-7, with D possibly TRBD1 on 5 matching bases. TRBV23-1 is an open reading frame, and its role is uncertain. The CDR3 has 12 residues. V was clipped by 3 bases and J by 6 bases, with 9 bases between them. The CDR3 bases are TGCGCCAGCAGTCACGACAGAGCCGAGCAGTACGTC. The encoded protein is CASSHDRAEQYV.

In this sample, this clonotype turned up a few times. The chain has TRBV29-1 and TRBJ1-1; D remains unclear. CDR3 length: 17 residues. Per the germline V gene, CDR1 is SQVTM and CDR2 is ANQGSEA. Trimming stripped 4 bases from V and 3 bases from J, with 24 bases between. The CDR3 DNA reads as TGCAGCGTTGGCAACCATCAGGACTGGAGAATGGACACTGAAGCTTTCTTT. Translation gives CSVGNHQDWRMDTEAFF.

This clonotype was seen many times. CDR3 loop: CAGGAGAYSGNTIYF. DNA of the CDR3: TGTGCCGGCGGGGCAGGGGCCTACTCTGGAAACACCATATATTTT. J is TRBJ1-3 and V is TRBV10-3; tentatively, D is TRBD1 (6 bases). Germline loops: CDR1 ENHRY, CDR2 SYGVKD. The CDR3 loop spans 15 amino acids. With 11 bases removed from V and 0 bases from J, the gap between germline ends came to 17 bases.

There are many counts of this clonotype. The chain employs TRBV18 and TRBJ2-7; D not certain. The germline V gene encodes CDR1 KGHSH and CDR2 LQKENI. The ends were cut back, 3 bases at V and 5 bases at J, with 5 bases in the middle. The CDR3 has 11 residues. The chain's CDR3 is CASSPLNEQYF. The CDR3 DNA reads as TGTGCCAGCTCACCCTTGAACGAGCAGTACTTC.

The CDR3 DNA follows: TGCGCCAGCAGCCCGGGGATGGGACAGGGTAAGAATGAGCAGTTCTTC. As protein: CASSPGMGQGKNEQFF. The rearrangement joins TRBV5-1 to TRBJ2-1; TRBD1 matches at 9 bases. J lost 7 bases, V lost 4 bases, and 12 bases had no gene match. Germline V gene lookup returns CDR1 SGHRS and CDR2 YFSETQ. The CDR3 runs to 16 residues.

About this clonotype itself: One junction end disagrees with the germline gene, perhaps due to a read error. J is TRBJ2-2 and V is TRBV7-7; no firm D call. The CDR3 spans 13 residues. Per the germline V gene, CDR1 is SSHAT and CDR2 is FNYEAQ (reference sequence). This chain's CDR3 is CASSLANSGELFF. The CDR3 DNA sequence: TGTGCTAGCAGCTTAGCAAACTCCGGGGAGCTGTTTTTT.

In its sample, this clonotype was seen a few times. V usage is TRBV27 and J usage is TRBJ2-1, with 7 positions matching TRBD1. Looked up from germline, CDR1 is MNHEY and CDR2 is SMNVEV (reference sequence). The CDR3 is 14 amino acids. Trimming cost V 3 bases and J 4 bases; bases outside gene matches: 3. The CDR3, as DNA: TGTGCCAGCAGTTTGCTGACAGGGTACAATGAGCAGTTCTTC. Its translation: CASSLLTGYNEQFF.

The table lists this clonotype with many counts. This rearrangement joins TRBV24-1 to TRBJ2-1; D unclear. This CDR3 is built from 13 residues. Germline values: CDR1 KGHDR, CDR2 SFDVKD. The V end lost 3 bases, the J end lost 5 bases, and 7 bases lay between the germline ends. The DNA of the CDR3 is TGTGCCACCAGTGATAACCCCGACAATGAGCAGTTCTTC. This sequence encodes CATSDNPDNEQFF.

This clonotype was seen a few times. The J gene is TRBJ1-5, the V gene TRBV21-1; TRBD1 is the table's D call and was not checked against the DNA. TRBV21-1 is termed a pseudogene. The CDR3 covers 16 residues. The CDR3 is CASSRGTGLGDQPQHF. The CDR3 region has the DNA TGTGCCAGCAGCAGAGGGACAGGATTGGGCGATCAGCCCCAGCATTTT.

The rearrangement joins TRBV14 to TRBJ1-1, with unresolved D. The CDR3 covers 13 residues. CDR1 is SGHDN, CDR2 FVKESK, per germline. Between the trimmed V and J ends, which lost 3 bases and 1 base, there was a span of 6 bases. The CDR3 loop reads CASSHSENTEAFF. CDR3 in DNA: TGTGCCAGCAGCCACAGCGAGAACACTGAAGCTTTCTTT.

CDR3 in amino acids: CSPLLRSGTSGGKYNEQFF. The CDR3 bases are TGCAGTCCCCTCCTGAGATCCGGGACTAGCGGCGGAAAATACAATGAGCAGTTCTTC. V is TRBV20-1 and J is TRBJ2-1, with 11 bases fitting TRBD2. Germline V gene data show CDR1 as DFQATT and CDR2 as SNEGSKA (reference sequence). This CDR3 comprises 19 residues. V lost 8 bases to trimming and J lost 4 bases; unmatched junction nucleotides: 22.

This clonotype was observed a handful of times. The rearrangement links TRBV11-2 to TRBJ2-2; TRBD2 agrees at 9 bases. The germline V gene encodes CDR1 SGHAT and CDR2 FQNNGV. The V gene end was trimmed by 2 bases and the J gene end by 4 bases; junction bases not matched to a gene: 5. CDR3 size: 16 residues. The CDR3 is CASSLFSGGSTGELFF. As DNA, the CDR3 is TGTGCCAGCAGCTTATTTAGCGGGGGCAGCACCGGGGAGCTGTTTTTT.

The chain links TRBV5-1 to TRBJ1-1; D unclear. Germline V gene data show CDR1 as SGHRS and CDR2 as YFSETQ. V dropped 6 bases and J dropped 0 bases, with 12 bases sitting between them. This CDR3 is built from 14 residues. The CDR3 here is CASKVGSLNTEAFF. CDR3 nucleotides: TGCGCCAGCAAGGTAGGCAGCCTGAACACTGAAGCTTTCTTT.

This clonotype appeared a few times. The V and J genes are TRBV6-2 or TRBV6-3 and TRBJ1-5; no clear D gene. Trimming took 2 bases from V and 0 from J, leaving 14 bases between them. CDR1 and CDR2 (germline): MNHEY, SVGEGT. The CDR3 sequence is 17 residues long. In DNA, the CDR3 is TGTGCCAGCAGTTACCGCCACACGGGGATTAGCAATCAGCCCCAGCATTTT. Its translation is CASSYRHTGISNQPQHF.

This clonotype turned up a few times. The J gene is TRBJ2-3, the V gene TRBV2; TRBD2 aligns across 10 bases. This CDR3 is 16 amino acids long. With V trimmed by 2 bases and J by 2 bases, 4 bases remained unmatched. Germline loops: CDR1 SNHLY, CDR2 FYNNEI. The CDR3 is CASSELGLALTDTQYF. CDR3 coding DNA: TGTGCCAGCAGTGAATTGGGACTAGCGCTCACAGATACGCAGTATTTT. Full variable domain (rest looked up from reference TRBV2 and TRBJ2-3): EPEVTQTPSHQVTQMGQEVILRCVPISNHLYFYWYRQILGQKVEFLVSFYNNEISEKSEIFDDQFSVERPDGSNFTLKIRSTKLEDSAMYFCASSELGLALTDTQYFGPGTRLTVL.

This clonotype was counted only a few times. V is TRBV7-8 and J is TRBJ2-2; D is unresolved. Trimming stripped 5 bases from V and 11 bases from J, with 12 bases between. This CDR3 region has 12 residues. Germline-derived CDR1 and CDR2 are SGHVS and FQNEAQ. Here the CDR3 reads CASSLGWRELFF. The DNA for the CDR3 is TGTGCCAGCAGCCTCGGGTGGCGAGAGCTGTTTTTT. Drawing the rest from reference TRBV7-8 and TRBJ2-2, the complete variable domain is GAGVSQSPRYKVAKRGQDVALRCDPISGHVSLFWYQQALGQGPEFLTYFQNEAQLDKSGLPSDRFFAERPEGSVSTLKIQRTQQEDSAVYLCASSLGWRELFFGEGSRLTVL.

This chain uses TRBV11-2 with TRBJ2-1, with 7 nucleotides matching TRBD2. J lost 7 bases, V lost 5 bases, and 8 bases had no gene match. Germline lookup yields CDR1 SGHAT and CDR2 FQNNGV. The CDR3 sequence is 14 residues long. Here the CDR3 reads CASSPRLALNEQFF. DNA for the CDR3: TGTGCCAGCAGCCCCCGACTAGCCCTGAATGAGCAGTTCTTC.

This chain uses TRBV6-1 with TRBJ1-1; tentative D call: TRBD1 (6 bases). V was shortened by 4 bases and J by 3 bases, with 12 bases between the two germline ends. The CDR3 is made up of 14 amino acids. CDR1 MNHNS and CDR2 SASEGT come from the germline V gene. This chain's CDR3 is CASSGGGGDTEAFF. In DNA, the CDR3 is TGTGCCAGCAGTGGAGGGGGGGGTGACACTGAAGCTTTCTTT.

This clonotype came up a few times. The CDR3 region has the DNA TGTGCCAGCGGCGGGGGACCCGGATGGAATGAGCAGTTCTTC. Its translation is CASGGGPGWNEQFF. The chain has TRBV7-2 and TRBJ2-1, with TRBD2 matching 7 bases. Germline CDR1 SGHTA, CDR2 FQGNSA. The CDR3 totals 14 residues. J lost 7 bases, V lost 8 bases, and 11 bases had no gene match.

This clonotype appeared many times. This CDR3 is CATSDFGQGSGNEQFF. The CDR3 DNA reads as TGTGCCACCAGTGATTTCGGACAGGGATCGGGTAATGAGCAGTTCTTC. This chain links TRBV24-1 with TRBJ2-1; 8 nucleotides line up with TRBD1. Per germline, CDR1 KGHDR and CDR2 SFDVKD. The CDR3 totals 16 residues. V lost 1 base and J lost 7; bases outside the gene matches: 8.

The chain joins TRBV2 to TRBJ1-2, with 11 nucleotides matching TRBD1. CDR1 SNHLY and CDR2 FYNNEI come from the germline V gene. The V and J ends lost 4 bases and 10 bases, in that order; junction bases with no gene match: 5. This CDR3 spans 13 amino acids. CDR3 sequence (DNA): TGTGCCAGCAGTGTCCGGGACAGGGGGGACTACACCTTC. This sequence encodes CASSVRDRGDYTF. Full variable domain (missing parts from reference TRBV2 and TRBJ1-2): EPEVTQTPSHQVTQMGQEVILRCVPISNHLYFYWYRQILGQKVEFLVSFYNNEISEKSEIFDDQFSVERPDGSNFTLKIRSTKLEDSAMYFCASSVRDRGDYTFGSGTRLTVV.

CDR3 protein: CASSSLGTGQGAPLHF. The CDR3 DNA is TGTGCCAGCAGTTCCCTCGGGACAGGACAAGGAGCACCCCTCCACTTT. The rearrangement uses TRBV12-3 or TRBV12-4 and TRBJ1-6, with 8 nucleotides matching TRBD1. The junction had 13 bases not matched to a gene; V was cut back by 4 bases and J by 11 bases. The length of the CDR3 is 16 residues.